This T cell receptor beta chain was obtained from a study of blood T cells in healthy people across ages. Study results and caveats: Researchers report that TCR beta diversity correlated strongly with naive T cell percentage.

A J-beta primer mix and a sample-barcoded 5' primer were used in a second PCR of about 7 to 11 cycles. TCRdb itself ran the 5' RACE reads through MiXCR, one entry per CDR3 protein. There are some 850,000 distinct CDR3 sequences in the sample; roughly 25% occur only once, and about 2.9% lies in the top ten. This clonotype appeared a single time. No antigen is known for it. The ends lost 1 base at V and 6 bases at J; junction bases unmatched: 15. Germline-derived CDR1 and CDR2 are SGHRS and YFSETQ. CDR3 size: 18 residues. In addition, the sample was reused for a study of T cells of mothers and their children. That work contributes: Each mother yielded more than 8.5 million TCR beta CDR3 reads. Each child yielded some 3 million reads. It was related mother-child pairs that showed slightly higher overlap than unrelated pairs, without reaching significance.

The receptor's source is a boy younger than 18 in good health. Material for sequencing was blood. V is TRBV5-1 and J is TRBJ2-3; 9 bases agree with TRBD2. CDR3 loop: CASSLRLAGQGVYDTQYF. The DNA for the CDR3 is TGCGCCAGCAGCTTGCGGCTAGCGGGGCAGGGCGTGTACGATACGCAGTATTTT.